The rows below give T cell receptor beta chains drawn from one sample of a study of blood T cell repertoires in COVID-19. The data were produced by immunoSEQ multiplex PCR, yet TCRdb's version contains in-frame clones alone and is incomplete. The repertoire has a few hundred thousand clones, approximately 81% of them found once; the top ten carry 15% to 20%. What was sequenced was peripheral blood. The source is a woman of 80 years or more with active or convalescent COVID-19. CDR3s include the opening cysteine and the closing phenylalanine or tryptophan. The D gene is left open where the match is weak. Size tells how often a clone was seen (once, few, many) or the class of an expanded clone, and some rows leave it out.

V: TRBV18; D: TRBD1; size: .; J: TRBJ2-6; CDR3: CASSLLSVGTGTSGANVLTF; DNA: TGTGCCAGCTCACTTCTCTCCGTAGGGACAGGGACTTCTGGGGCCAACGTCCTGACTTTC
V: TRBV30; D: TRBD1; size: .; J: TRBJ1-2; CDR3: CAWTTPPGGANGYTF; DNA: TGTGCCTGGACTACTCCGCCAGGGGGCGCAAATGGCTACACCTTC
V: TRBV11-3; D: TRBD2; size: .; J: TRBJ2-1; CDR3: CASSLGVGLASYNEQFF; DNA: TGTGCCAGCAGCTTAGGCGTGGGACTAGCCTCCTACAATGAGCAGTTCTTC
V: TRBV5-4; D: .; size: .; J: TRBJ2-7; CDR3: CASSLDGGVNEQYF; DNA: TGTGCCAGCAGCTTGGATGGGGGCGTCAACGAGCAGTACTTC
V: TRBV5-4; D: .; size: few; J: TRBJ2-3; CDR3: CASSLYSRPSTDTQYF; DNA: TGTGCCAGCAGCTTGTATTCTAGACCTAGCACAGATACGCAGTATTTT
V: TRBV19; D: TRBD1; size: .; J: TRBJ2-5; CDR3: CASRPTGQGPETQYF; DNA: TGTGCCAGTAGACCAACGGGACAGGGTCCGGAGACCCAGTACTTC
V: TRBV28; D: .; size: .; J: TRBJ2-6; CDR3: CATNPGANVLTF; DNA: TGTGCCACTAACCCTGGGGCCAACGTCCTGACTTTC
V: TRBV5-8; D: TRBD2; size: .; J: TRBJ2-3; CDR3: CASSQGLAGITDTQYF; DNA: TGTGCCAGCAGCCAAGGACTAGCGGGGATCACAGATACGCAGTATTTT
V: TRBV11-2; D: TRBD1; size: .; J: TRBJ2-5; CDR3: CASSWGQGLAPETQYF; DNA: TGTGCCAGCAGCTGGGGACAGGGTTTGGCCCCGGAGACCCAGTACTTC
V: TRBV4-1; D: TRBD2; size: few; J: TRBJ2-3; CDR3: CASSQDLGSGGDTQYF; DNA: TGCGCCAGCAGCCAAGATCTGGGTAGCGGGGGAGATACGCAGTATTTT
V: TRBV27; D: TRBD1; size: .; J: TRBJ1-2; CDR3: CASSLHRDRAYGYTF; DNA: TGTGCCAGCAGTTTACACCGGGACAGGGCCTATGGCTACACCTTC
V: TRBV19; D: TRBD1; size: few; J: TRBJ1-2; CDR3: CAVGLGQHYGYTF; DNA: TGTGCCGTGGGACTGGGACAGCACTATGGCTACACCTTC
V: TRBV4-3; D: .; size: .; J: TRBJ2-7; CDR3: CASSQEFRGSLSYEQYF; DNA: TGCGCCAGCAGCCAAGAATTTCGCGGATCCCTTTCCTACGAGCAGTACTTC
V: TRBV28; D: .; size: .; J: TRBJ1-5; CDR3: CASSRPSPGQNNQPQHF; DNA: TGTGCCAGCAGTCGCCCCTCTCCCGGACAGAACAATCAGCCCCAGCATTTT
V: TRBV15; D: .; size: .; J: TRBJ2-7; CDR3: CATSRDHGGSGSYEQYF; DNA: TGTGCCACCAGCAGAGATCACGGCGGTAGCGGATCTTACGAGCAGTACTTC
V: TRBV7-2; D: TRBD1; size: .; J: TRBJ1-5; CDR3: CASSWTGRRQPQHF; DNA: TGTGCCAGCAGCTGGACAGGGAGAAGACAGCCCCAGCATTTT
V: TRBV6-6; D: .; size: .; J: TRBJ1-2; CDR3: CASSYSKGVVGYTF; DNA: TGTGCCAGCAGTTACTCGAAGGGGGTCGTTGGCTACACCTTC
V: TRBV7-3; D: TRBD1; size: .; J: TRBJ1-2; CDR3: CASSITGGGNYGYTF; DNA: TGTGCCAGCAGCATCACAGGGGGCGGGAACTATGGCTACACCTTC
V: TRBV2; D: TRBD1; size: once; J: TRBJ2-7; CDR3: CASSADRLVEYF; DNA: TGTGCCAGCAGTGCGGACAGGCTCGTGGAGTACTTC
V: TRBV24-1; D: TRBD2; size: .; J: TRBJ2-3; CDR3: CATSDLGRGVTDTQYF; DNA: TGTGCCACCAGTGATTTAGGGCGGGGGGTCACAGATACGCAGTATTTT
V: TRBV2; D: TRBD2; size: .; J: TRBJ2-3; CDR3: CASSRSGGTSTDTQYF; DNA: TGTGCCAGCAGCCGTAGCGGGGGGACCAGCACAGATACGCAGTATTTT
V: TRBV19; D: .; size: .; J: TRBJ1-1; CDR3: CASSIRQDRNTEAFF; DNA: TGTGCCAGTAGTATAAGACAGGACAGGAACACTGAAGCTTTCTTT
V: TRBV11-2; D: TRBD1; size: .; J: TRBJ1-1; CDR3: CASTPWPGQGGTEAFF; DNA: TGTGCCAGCACCCCTTGGCCGGGACAGGGGGGCACTGAAGCTTTCTTT
V: TRBV21-1; D: .; size: once; J: TRBJ1-2; CDR3: CASSKERRSYGYTF; DNA: TGTGCCAGCAGCAAAGAGCGCAGATCCTATGGCTACACCTTC
V: TRBV4-3; D: .; size: few; J: TRBJ2-2; CDR3: CASSQGSGGTGAGELFF; DNA: TGCGCCAGCAGCCAAGGCTCAGGGGGGACCGGGGCCGGGGAGCTGTTTTTT
V: TRBV7-9; D: TRBD1; size: .; J: TRBJ1-2; CDR3: CASSLAGTGGNGYTF; DNA: TGTGCCAGCAGCTTAGCCGGGACAGGGGGGAATGGCTACACCTTC
V: TRBV12-3/TRBV12-4; D: .; size: .; J: TRBJ2-5; CDR3: CASGRRETQYF; DNA: TGTGCCAGCGGTCGGCGGGAGACCCAGTACTTC
V: TRBV6-5; D: .; size: .; J: TRBJ2-3; CDR3: CASSYGPSTDTQYF; DNA: TGTGCCAGCAGTTACGGGCCCAGCACAGATACGCAGTATTTT
V: TRBV3-1/TRBV3-2; D: .; size: .; J: TRBJ1-1; CDR3: CASSQGFFKGAEAFF; DNA: TGTGCCAGCAGCCAAGGCTTCTTTAAAGGGGCTGAAGCTTTCTTT
V: TRBV18; D: .; size: few; J: TRBJ1-3; CDR3: CASSQSRAPSGNTIYF; DNA: TGTGCCAGCTCCCAATCAAGAGCTCCCTCTGGAAACACCATATATTTT
V: TRBV4-2; D: TRBD1; size: .; J: TRBJ2-3; CDR3: CASSRRTQGVGPDTQYF; DNA: TGTGCCAGCAGCCGAAGGACCCAGGGGGTCGGGCCAGATACGCAGTATTTT
V: TRBV6-1; D: .; size: .; J: TRBJ2-3; CDR3: CASSEGALTSTDTQYF; DNA: TGTGCCAGCAGTGAAGGGGCGTTAACTAGCACAGATACGCAGTATTTT
V: TRBV5-1; D: TRBD1; size: .; J: TRBJ1-4; CDR3: CASSPGDRGFWEKLFF; DNA: TGCGCCAGCAGCCCGGGAGACAGGGGATTTTGGGAAAAACTGTTTTTT
V: TRBV21-1; D: .; size: .; J: TRBJ2-7; CDR3: CARLQGEQYF; DNA: TGTGCCAGGTTACAGGGAGAGCAGTACTTC
V: TRBV11-2; D: .; size: .; J: TRBJ2-3; CDR3: CASSFILGGTQYF; DNA: TGTGCCAGCAGCTTTATCTTAGGGGGTACGCAGTATTTT
V: TRBV29-1; D: .; size: .; J: TRBJ2-5; CDR3: CSVLGPAARETQYF; DNA: TGCAGCGTCCTGGGCCCAGCCGCGAGAGAGACCCAGTACTTC
V: TRBV4-2; D: TRBD2; size: .; J: TRBJ2-3; CDR3: CASSQGAQVAGSDTQYF; DNA: TGTGCCAGCAGCCAAGGGGCCCAGGTAGCGGGGTCGGATACGCAGTATTTT
V: TRBV6-1; D: TRBD1; size: .; J: TRBJ2-6; CDR3: CASSEAVWGQGAGANVLTF; DNA: TGTGCCAGCAGTGAAGCAGTCTGGGGACAGGGGGCGGGGGCCAACGTCCTGACTTTC
V: TRBV7-3; D: TRBD1; size: .; J: TRBJ1-5; CDR3: CASSPTGGNQPQHF; DNA: TGTGCCAGCAGCCCGACAGGGGGAAATCAGCCCCAGCATTTT
V: TRBV28; D: .; size: .; J: TRBJ2-7; CDR3: CASSFGHLSSYEQYF; DNA: TGTGCCAGCAGTTTTGGACATTTGAGCTCCTACGAGCAGTACTTC
V: TRBV19; D: TRBD1; size: once; J: TRBJ2-1; CDR3: CASSMGQGARNEQFF; DNA: TGTGCCAGTAGTATGGGACAGGGGGCGAGGAATGAGCAGTTCTTC
V: TRBV7-2; D: .; size: .; J: TRBJ2-2; CDR3: CASSLGAAANTGELFF; DNA: TGTGCCAGCAGCTTAGGTGCGGCCGCGAACACCGGGGAGCTGTTTTTT
V: TRBV11-2; D: .; size: once; J: TRBJ1-1; CDR3: CASSHYRVLENTEAFF; DNA: TGTGCCAGCAGCCATTACAGGGTTCTGGAGAACACTGAAGCTTTCTTT
V: TRBV7-9; D: .; size: .; J: TRBJ1-2; CDR3: CASSSLRGEGNYGYTF; DNA: TGTGCCAGCAGCTCCCTCCGGGGGGAGGGGAACTATGGCTACACCTTC
V: TRBV5-5; D: .; size: .; J: TRBJ1-2; CDR3: CASSLAEFNYGYTF; DNA: TGTGCCAGCAGCTTGGCTGAGTTTAACTATGGCTACACCTTC
V: TRBV2; D: TRBD2; size: .; J: TRBJ2-3; CDR3: CASTTSAHTQYF; DNA: TGTGCCAGCACCACTAGCGCACATACGCAGTATTTT
V: TRBV10-3; D: .; size: .; J: TRBJ2-3; CDR3: CAIRDTGSPTDTQYF; DNA: TGTGCCATCAGAGACACAGGGTCCCCCACAGATACGCAGTATTTT
V: TRBV29-1; D: .; size: .; J: TRBJ1-5; CDR3: CSVLLRLDQPQHF; DNA: TGCAGCGTTTTACTGAGGCTTGATCAGCCCCAGCATTTT
V: TRBV18; D: .; size: .; J: TRBJ1-3; CDR3: CASSPPARSGNTIYF; DNA: TGTGCCAGCTCACCACCGGCCCGCTCTGGAAACACCATATATTTT
V: TRBV5-1; D: TRBD1; size: .; J: TRBJ1-1; CDR3: CASSLVPGQGNKAFF; DNA: TGCGCCAGCAGCTTGGTCCCGGGACAGGGAAATAAAGCTTTCTTT
V: TRBV10-3; D: TRBD1; size: .; J: TRBJ1-1; CDR3: CAIIGQGAEAFF; DNA: TGTGCCATCATTGGACAGGGCGCTGAAGCTTTCTTT
V: TRBV27; D: .; size: .; J: TRBJ2-2; CDR3: CASRKGLNTGELFF; DNA: TGTGCCAGCAGAAAGGGACTTAACACCGGGGAGCTGTTTTTT
V: TRBV7-3; D: .; size: .; J: TRBJ2-1; CDR3: CASSLTQASSLGEQFF; DNA: TGTGCCAGCAGCTTAACACAGGCGAGCAGCCTTGGAGAGCAGTTCTTC
V: TRBV2; D: .; size: many; J: TRBJ2-5; CDR3: CASEEGFQETQYF; DNA: TGTGCCAGCGAGGAGGGGTTCCAAGAGACCCAGTACTTC
V: TRBV6-5; D: TRBD2; size: .; J: TRBJ2-5; CDR3: CASSYAGGHQETQYF; DNA: TGTGCCAGCAGTTACGCGGGGGGCCACCAAGAGACCCAGTACTTC
V: TRBV5-1; D: TRBD1; size: .; J: TRBJ2-2; CDR3: CASRTGGNTGELFF; DNA: TGCGCCAGCAGAACAGGGGGCAACACCGGGGAGCTGTTTTTT
V: TRBV9; D: .; size: .; J: TRBJ2-2; CDR3: CASSSPGTSRNTGELFF; DNA: TGTGCCAGCAGCTCACCAGGTACTAGTAGGAACACCGGGGAGCTGTTTTTT
V: TRBV27; D: TRBD1; size: .; J: TRBJ1-3; CDR3: CASRTTGASSGNTIYF; DNA: TGTGCCAGCAGAACGACAGGGGCGAGCTCTGGAAACACCATATATTTT
V: TRBV29-1; D: TRBD1; size: .; J: TRBJ1-4; CDR3: CSVDAGGGTTNEKLFF; DNA: TGCAGCGTTGACGCAGGGGGCGGAACAACTAATGAAAAACTGTTTTTT